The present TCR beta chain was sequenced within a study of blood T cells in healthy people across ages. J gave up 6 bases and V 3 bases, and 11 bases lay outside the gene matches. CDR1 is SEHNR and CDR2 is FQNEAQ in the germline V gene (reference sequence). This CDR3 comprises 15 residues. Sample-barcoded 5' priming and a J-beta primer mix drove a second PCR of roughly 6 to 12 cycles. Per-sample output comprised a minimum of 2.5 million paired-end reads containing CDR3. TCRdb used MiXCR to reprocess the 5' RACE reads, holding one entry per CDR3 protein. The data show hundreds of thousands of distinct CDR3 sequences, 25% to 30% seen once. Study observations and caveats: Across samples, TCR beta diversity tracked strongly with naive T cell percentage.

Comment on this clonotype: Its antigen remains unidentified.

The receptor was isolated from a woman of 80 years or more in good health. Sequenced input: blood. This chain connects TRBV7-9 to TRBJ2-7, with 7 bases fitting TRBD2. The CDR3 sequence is CASSFLMGGSSEQYF. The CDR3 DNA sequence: TGTGCCAGCAGCTTTTTAATGGGCGGGAGTTCCGAGCAGTACTTC.